Listed below are T cell receptor beta chains from one sample, sequenced in a study of T cells in Graves' hyperthyroidism and ophthalmopathy. One entry per CDR3 protein results from TCRdb running MiXCR on the multiplex PCR reads. The sample yields roughly 260,000 distinct CDR3 sequences, 13% to 15% seen once. The sample comprised blood. The source is a middle-aged woman with Graves' hyperthyroidism that later progressed to Graves' ophthalmopathy. The CDR3 runs from the conserved cysteine through the conserved F or W. The D gene is left open where the match is weak. Only some rows state a clone size, as once, few, many or a class for expanded clones.

J	V	size	D	DNA	CDR3
TRBJ2-3	TRBV28	many	NA	TGTGCCAGCAGCCGGGACTGGGGACTGGGAGCAGATACGCAGTATTTT	CASSRDWGLGADTQYF
TRBJ2-7	TRBV7-8	NA	NA	TGTGCCAGCAGCTCCAGGACCGACTACGAGCAGTACTTC	CASSSRTDYEQYF
TRBJ2-6	TRBV20-1	many	TRBD1	TGCAGTGCTAGAGCGGGACAGGCGGTATCTGGGGCCAACGTCCTGACTTTC	CSARAGQAVSGANVLTF
TRBJ1-1	TRBV11-2	many	TRBD1	TGTGCCAGCAGCGGAAGGGGGCCGCCAAGAGGCACTGAAGCTTTCTTT	CASSGRGPPRGTEAFF
TRBJ2-7	TRBV7-8	NA	NA	TGTGCCAGCAGCTTAGTAAGACGGGCAATCTACGAGCAGTACTTC	CASSLVRRAIYEQYF
TRBJ1-4	TRBV12-3/TRBV12-4	many	NA	TGTGCCAGCAGTCGGGGGAATGAAAAACTGTTTTTT	CASSRGNEKLFF
TRBJ2-7	TRBV10-3	many	NA	TGTGCCACCGGTGACGGGTTTTCCTACGAGCAGTACTTC	CATGDGFSYEQYF
TRBJ2-1	TRBV3-1	NA	NA	TGTGCCAGCAGCCCCGGGGGAAGCACGAACAATGAGCAGTTCTTC	CASSPGGSTNNEQFF
TRBJ2-6	TRBV28	NA	TRBD1	TGTGCCAGCAGTCCTTGGACAGGGACCCTCTCTGGGGCCAACGTCCTGACTTTC	CASSPWTGTLSGANVLTF
TRBJ2-1	TRBV12-3/TRBV12-4	many	NA	TGTGCCAGCAGTTTAGGCGGTGTCTTAGGGGCAGCCAATGAGCAGTTCTTC	CASSLGGVLGAANEQFF
TRBJ2-3	TRBV20-1	many	TRBD2	TGCAGTGCTTTTTCCGGACTAGCGGGGATTAGCACAGATACGCAGTATTTT	CSAFSGLAGISTDTQYF
TRBJ2-1	TRBV20-1	NA	NA	TGCAGTGCTAGAAGGGACTACAATGAGCAGTTCTTC	CSARRDYNEQFF
TRBJ1-2	TRBV19	once	NA	TGTGCCAGTAGCCCCATTGTGGGGGATGGCTACACCTTC	CASSPIVGDGYTF
TRBJ2-3	TRBV24-1	many	TRBD2	TGTGCCACCCGACTAGCGGGAGACTCAGATACGCAGTATTTT	CATRLAGDSDTQYF
TRBJ2-6	TRBV28	many	NA	TGTGCCAGCAGTTCCGGCAGGTTTGGGGCCAACGTCCTGACTTTC	CASSSGRFGANVLTF
TRBJ2-1	TRBV11-2	many	TRBD2	TGTGCCAGCAGCTTAGACACACTAGCGGGAGTCGGCAATGAGCAGTTCTTC	CASSLDTLAGVGNEQFF
TRBJ1-5	TRBV2	many	NA	TGTGCCAGCAGCAAGGAGTATAGCAATCAGCCCCAGCATTTT	CASSKEYSNQPQHF
TRBJ2-1	TRBV7-3	many	TRBD2	TGTGCCAGCAGCCCTAGCGGGAGGGCCAACAATGAGCAGTTCTTC	CASSPSGRANNEQFF
TRBJ2-7	TRBV4-1	many	NA	TGCGCCAGCAGCTTTTATCTGGGCTACGAGCAGTACTTC	CASSFYLGYEQYF
TRBJ2-7	TRBV19	NA	TRBD1	TGTGCCAGTAGTATCGGGACAGAACCCTACGAGCAGTACTTC	CASSIGTEPYEQYF
TRBJ2-4	TRBV11-2	many	NA	TGTGCCAGCAGCTTAATGTTCGGCACGGACATTCAGTACTTC	CASSLMFGTDIQYF
TRBJ1-2	TRBV19	many	NA	TGTGCCAGTAGTATTCCCGGCTCCTACTATGGCTACACCTTC	CASSIPGSYYGYTF
TRBJ2-1	TRBV6-5	many	NA	TGTGCCAGCAGTTACTCACCTTACAATGAGCAGTTCTTC	CASSYSPYNEQFF
TRBJ1-3	TRBV3-1	NA	NA	TGTGCCAGCAGCCAAAGCCCTAAAGCTCCGGGTTCTGGAAACACCATATATTTT	CASSQSPKAPGSGNTIYF
TRBJ2-5	TRBV7-2	many	NA	TGTGCCAGCAGCCCCACAGCCCGGGGACATGGTCAAAAAGAGACCCAGTACTTC	CASSPTARGHGQKETQYF
TRBJ1-1	TRBV4-1	NA	NA	TGCGCCAGCAGCCAAGAAAACCTTTTCGCTGAATCTTTCTTT	CASSQENLFAESFF
TRBJ2-1	TRBV9	many	NA	TGTGCCAGCAGCCTGGGTGGAGACAGCTCCTACAATGAGCAGTTCTTC	CASSLGGDSSYNEQFF
TRBJ2-7	TRBV20-1	many	NA	TGCAGTGCTAGACGGGGGCCCTACGAGCAGTACTTC	CSARRGPYEQYF
TRBJ2-2	TRBV18	NA	TRBD2	TGTGCCAGCTCATCACCCGGGACTAGCGATTCGAACACCGGGGAGCTGTTTTTT	CASSSPGTSDSNTGELFF
TRBJ2-2	TRBV20-1	many	TRBD2	TGCAGTGCTAGAAATGGGTACCTAGCGGGAGAGCGCGGGGAGCTGTTTTTT	CSARNGYLAGERGELFF
TRBJ1-1	TRBV7-9	NA	NA	TGTGCCAGCAGCCCTCCCGACAGGTTTGAAGCTTTCTTT	CASSPPDRFEAFF